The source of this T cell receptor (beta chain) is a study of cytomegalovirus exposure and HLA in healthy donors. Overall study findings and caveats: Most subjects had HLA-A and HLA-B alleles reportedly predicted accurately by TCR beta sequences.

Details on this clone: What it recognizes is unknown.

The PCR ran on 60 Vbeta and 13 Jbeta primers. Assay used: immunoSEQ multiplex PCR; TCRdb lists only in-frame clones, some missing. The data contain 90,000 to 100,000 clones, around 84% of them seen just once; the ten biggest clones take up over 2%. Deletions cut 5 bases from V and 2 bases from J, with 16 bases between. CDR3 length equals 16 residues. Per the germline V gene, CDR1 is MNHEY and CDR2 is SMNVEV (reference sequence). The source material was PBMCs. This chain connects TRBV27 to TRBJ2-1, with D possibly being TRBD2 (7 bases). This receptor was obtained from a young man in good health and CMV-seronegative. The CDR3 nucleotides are TGTGCCAGCAGTCTAGGAGGGGGGGCTGCCTACAATGAGCAGTTCTTC. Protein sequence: CASSLGGGAAYNEQFF.